Sequencing of this T cell receptor beta chain was carried out in a study of T cell clonotyping in hematopoietic cell transplantation. Study-wide results and limits: No sorting was done, leaving CD4 and CD8 contributions mixed. Recipient TCR diversity dropped after transplant; expanded clonotypes rose from day 30 to 180.

Using immunoSEQ multiplex PCR, the repertoire was profiled, and TCRdb retains in-frame clones only, with some absent. The sample has roughly 14,000 clones; roughly 85% are singletons. Trimming pared 1 base from V and 7 bases from J, leaving 9 bases between. This CDR3 has 12 amino acids. Germline CDR1 is SGHDT and CDR2 is YYEEEE. In regard to this clone: Its antigen is as yet unknown.

Sequenced material: peripheral blood mononuclear cells. V and J are TRBV5-6 and TRBJ2-7; D gene unclear. The sequence was obtained from a woman aged 40 to 50 in good health. Some clones in this sample may be carry-over from other donors' samples. The CDR3 spells CASSLTSREQYF. CDR3 nucleotides: TGTGCCAGCAGCTTGACCTCGAGGGAGCAGTACTTC.